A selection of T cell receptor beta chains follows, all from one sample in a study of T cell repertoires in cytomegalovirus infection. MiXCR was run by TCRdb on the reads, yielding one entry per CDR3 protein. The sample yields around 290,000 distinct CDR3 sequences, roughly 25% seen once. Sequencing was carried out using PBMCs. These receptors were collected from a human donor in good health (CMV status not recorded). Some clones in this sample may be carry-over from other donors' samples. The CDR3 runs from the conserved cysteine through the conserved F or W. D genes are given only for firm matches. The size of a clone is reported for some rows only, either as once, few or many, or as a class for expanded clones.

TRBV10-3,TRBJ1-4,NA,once,TGTGCCATCGGCGGGGCAGCAGTGTTTGAAAAACTGTTTTTT,CAIGGAAVFEKLFF
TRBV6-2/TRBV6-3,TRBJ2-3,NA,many,TGTGCCAGCCTAGTAGACACCGAGAATACGCAGTATTTT,CASLVDTENTQYF
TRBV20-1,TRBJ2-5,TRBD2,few,TGCAGTGCTAGAAGTCTAGCGGGAGTAGAGACCCAGTACTTC,CSARSLAGVETQYF
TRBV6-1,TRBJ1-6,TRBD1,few,TGTGCCAGCAGTGAAAGGGGGCAGAGCTCCTATAATTCACCCCTCCACTTT,CASSERGQSSYNSPLHF
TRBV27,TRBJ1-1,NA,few,TGTGCCAGCCGTCGGGGGGGGGGGCTAATGAACACTGAAGCTTTCTTT,CASRRGGGLMNTEAFF
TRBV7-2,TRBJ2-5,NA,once,TGTGCCAGCAGCTTAGATTTAGGGAAAGAGACCCAGTACTTC,CASSLDLGKETQYF
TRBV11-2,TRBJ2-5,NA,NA,TGTGCCAGCAGCTTAGACCTCACCCTAGAACAAGAGACCCAGTACTTC,CASSLDLTLEQETQYF
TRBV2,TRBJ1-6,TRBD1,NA,TGTGCCAGCAGAGGGACAGGGAGCTCCTATAATTCACCCCTCCACTTT,CASRGTGSSYNSPLHF
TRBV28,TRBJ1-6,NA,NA,TGTGCCAGCAGTTTAGGGGGGGGCGGCTATAATTCACCCCTCCACTTT,CASSLGGGGYNSPLHF
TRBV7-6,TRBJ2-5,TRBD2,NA,TGTGCCAGCAGCTTAGGGACTAGCGCGGAGACCCAGTACTTC,CASSLGTSAETQYF
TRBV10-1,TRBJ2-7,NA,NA,TGCGCCAGCAGTGAACGGGCGGACGCCCTCGAGCAGTACTTC,CASSERADALEQYF
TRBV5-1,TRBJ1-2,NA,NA,TGCGCCAGCAGCTTGGCCCGGGGCACGGATGGCTACACCTTC,CASSLARGTDGYTF
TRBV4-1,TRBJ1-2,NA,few,TGCGCCAGCAGCCACATGGTAGGGGGCTATGGCTACACCTTC,CASSHMVGGYGYTF
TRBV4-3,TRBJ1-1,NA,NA,TGCGCCAGCAGCCAGAGAACCGCTGGGGCTCCGAACACTGAAGCTTTCTTT,CASSQRTAGAPNTEAFF
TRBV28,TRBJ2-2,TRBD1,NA,TGTGCCAGCAGTTTAGAGCGGACAGGGCTGAACACCGGGGAGCTGTTTTTT,CASSLERTGLNTGELFF
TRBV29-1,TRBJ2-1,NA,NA,TGCAGCGTTGGAGGTGGGGGCGGAAGCTACAATGAGCAGTTCTTC,CSVGGGGGSYNEQFF
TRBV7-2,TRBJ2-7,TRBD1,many,TGTGCCAGCAGCTCCAGGGACAGGGTATCCGAGCAGTACTTC,CASSSRDRVSEQYF
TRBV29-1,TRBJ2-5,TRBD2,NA,TGCAGCGTTGTCCCTAGCGGGAGAAGGGAGACCCAGTACTTC,CSVVPSGRRETQYF
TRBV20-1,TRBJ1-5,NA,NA,TGCAGTGCTAGAATTAGCAATCAGCCCCAGCATTTT,CSARISNQPQHF
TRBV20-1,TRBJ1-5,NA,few,TGCAGTGCTAGAGGCAACAGGGTCCACAATCAGCCCCAGCATTTT,CSARGNRVHNQPQHF
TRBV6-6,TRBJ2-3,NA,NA,TGTGCCAGCAGTTACGGGGACTCCTTTTACACAGATACGCAGTATTTT,CASSYGDSFYTDTQYF
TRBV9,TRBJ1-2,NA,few,TGTGCCAGCAGCGTAGATCCTTTGACCCCCAACTATGGCTACACCTTC,CASSVDPLTPNYGYTF
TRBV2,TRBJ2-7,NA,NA,TGTGCCAGCAGTGACAGGTTCCACGAGCAGTACTTC,CASSDRFHEQYF
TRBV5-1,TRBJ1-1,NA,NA,TGCGCCAGCAGCCTACCGGACCCCATGAACACTGAAGCTTTCTTT,CASSLPDPMNTEAFF
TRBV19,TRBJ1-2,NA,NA,TGTGCCACCACGGCAGGGTGGTACTATGGCTACACCTTC,CATTAGWYYGYTF
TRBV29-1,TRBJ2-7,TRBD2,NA,TGCAGCGTAGCCGGGACTAGCGGCCCCTACGAGCAGTACTTC,CSVAGTSGPYEQYF
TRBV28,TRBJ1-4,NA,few,TGTGCCAGCAGTTTCACTCGATGGGGAAGTGAAAAACTGTTTTTT,CASSFTRWGSEKLFF
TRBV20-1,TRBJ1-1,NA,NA,TGCAGTGCTAGAGATCAAGGTAGCACTGAAGCTTTCTTT,CSARDQGSTEAFF